The clone carrying this TCR beta chain was found a few times. As yet, its antigen is unknown. This sample was taken from a study of beta chain features in type 1 diabetes. The study's findings and limits: All four CD4+ subsets from Type 1 diabetes patients carried moderately but significantly shorter TCRB CDR3s.

The entirety of the isolated RNA underwent reverse transcription, so expressed TCRB transcripts were sequenced. Libraries were prepared by immunoSEQ multiplex PCR; TCRdb keeps only in-frame clonotypes and omits some of them. In the table there are 95,000 to 150,000 clones, roughly 15% of which are singletons. The germline V gene has CDR1 KGHSH and CDR2 LQKENI. V was pared by 3 bases and J by 3 bases, with 9 bases between. The CDR3 has 13 amino acids. This clonotype was sampled from a man under 40 with type 1 diabetes. The chain links TRBV18 to TRBJ2-7; no firm D call. Specimen: central memory CD4+ T cells from blood. CDR3 amino acids: CASSPEGFYEQYF. The CDR3 nucleotides read TGTGCCAGCTCACCGGAAGGTTTCTACGAGCAGTACTTC.